A single sample is the source of the 14 T cell receptor beta chains below, sequenced in a study of long-term antiretroviral therapy in people with HIV. immunoSEQ v3.0 was run at survey level. TCRdb keeps only in-frame clones here, not all; method: immunoSEQ multiplex PCR. The sample lists tens of thousands of clones; 90% to 95% were seen once. The starting material was unsorted PBMCs, obtained 3.1 years after starting antiretroviral therapy. The receptors shown here come from a man younger than 30 with HIV.

The CDR3 here is CASSDSKGVEAGGGYTF. The CDR3 DNA is TGTGCCAGCAGTGATTCCAAGGGAGTCGAAGCAGGAGGAGGCTACACCTTC. The gene calls are TRBV25-1 and TRBJ1-2; D unresolved. V lost 3 bases to trimming and J lost 8 bases, with 25 bases between them. Germline V gene data show CDR1 as MGHDK and CDR2 as SYGVNS. CDR3 length equals 17 residues.

This clone has just a few counts. This chain joins TRBV10-3 and TRBJ2-7; 11 bases match TRBD1. Trimming removed 10 bases from V and 5 bases from J; junction bases left unmatched: 4. The CDR3 extends over 12 amino acids. Germline V gives CDR1 ENHRY, CDR2 SYGVKD. The CDR3 bases are TGTGCCACGGGACAGGGGGGCGACGAGCAGTACTTC. Translated, it gives CATGQGGDEQYF.

The genes are TRBV25-1 and TRBJ1-2; possible D gene TRBD1, 6 bases. Germline CDR1 is MGHDK and CDR2 is SYGVNS. V lost 0 bases to trimming and J lost 3 bases, with 8 bases between them. CDR3 length: 14 amino acids. CDR3 nucleotides: TGTGCCAGCAGTGAATATTACAGGGACTATGGCTACACCTTC. Residues: CASSEYYRDYGYTF.

A single count supports this clone. V and J are TRBV19 and TRBJ1-1, with D hard to call. This CDR3 contains 13 residues. V shed 3 bases and J shed 1 base, with 6 bases lying between them. CDR1 is LNHDA, CDR2 SQIVND, per germline (reference sequence). CDR3 sequence reads: CASSILGNTEAFF. CDR3 nucleotide sequence: TGTGCCAGTAGTATTTTGGGGAACACTGAAGCTTTCTTT.

This clone was seen a single time. This chain connects TRBV7-8 to TRBJ2-1; 8 nucleotides align to TRBD1. J gave up 4 bases and V 5 bases, and 10 bases lay outside the gene matches. Germline V gene lookup returns CDR1 SGHVS and CDR2 FQNEAQ. This CDR3 spans 16 amino acids. DNA for the CDR3: TGTGCCAGCAGCCAGGGGGCACAGGTGAGATACAATGAGCAGTTCTTC. It translates to CASSQGAQVRYNEQFF.

The genes are TRBV14 and TRBJ1-6; 7 bases align to TRBD1. Per the germline V gene, CDR1 is SGHDN and CDR2 is FVKESK. J gave up 11 bases and V 4 bases, and 2 bases lay outside the gene matches. The CDR3 loop spans 12 amino acids. Here the CDR3 DNA reads TGTGCCAGCAGCCCGACAGGGCCACCCCTCCACTTT. It codes for CASSPTGPPLHF. Full variable domain (missing parts from reference TRBV14 and TRBJ1-6): EAGVTQFPSHSVIEKGQTVTLRCDPISGHDNLYWYRRVMGKEIKFLLHFVKESKQDESGMPNNRFLAERTGGTYSTLKVQPAELEDSGVYFCASSPTGPPLHFGNGTRLTVT.

The J gene is TRBJ1-2, the V gene TRBV20-1; D ambiguous. In germline, CDR1 is DFQATT, CDR2 SNEGSKA (reference sequence). CDR3 length equals 10 residues. V dropped 5 bases and J dropped 7 bases, with 8 bases sitting between them. Here the CDR3 reads CSAHLGGYTF. CDR3 nucleotides: TGCAGTGCTCACTTGGGTGGCTACACCTTC.

The chain employs TRBV11-2 and TRBJ2-1; no reliable D call. Looked up from germline, CDR1 is SGHAT and CDR2 is FQNNGV. Trimming pared 0 bases from V and 1 base from J, leaving 10 bases between. The CDR3 sequence is 16 residues long. The DNA of the CDR3 is TGTGCCAGCAGCTTAGAGTTTGCGTTTTCCTACAATGAGCAGTTCTTC. The encoded protein is CASSLEFAFSYNEQFF.

The J gene is TRBJ2-7, the V gene TRBV5-1, with D possibly matching TRBD2 (6 bases). The CDR3 spans 14 residues. The V gene's germline CDR1 is SGHRS and CDR2 YFSETQ. V lost 1 base and J lost 2, with 10 bases in between. CDR3 sequence: CASSLLSGTYEQYF. CDR3 in DNA: TGCGCCAGCAGCTTGCTTAGCGGAACCTACGAGCAGTACTTC.

The chain combines TRBV29-1 with TRBJ1-2; possible D gene TRBD1, 6 bases. The CDR3 sequence is 13 residues long. Trimming stripped 4 bases from V and 3 bases from J, with 12 bases between. CDR1 is SQVTM and CDR2 is ANQGSEA in the germline V gene. CDR3 DNA sequence: TGCAGCGTTGCCCGCGCAGGGGACTATGGCTACACCTTC. Protein: CSVARAGDYGYTF.

The chain uses TRBV5-1 and TRBJ2-2, with TRBD1 matching 7 bases. The CDR3 length is 16 residues. The junction had 8 bases not matched to a gene; V was cut back by 1 base and J by 5 bases. The germline V gene encodes CDR1 SGHRS and CDR2 YFSETQ. The CDR3 protein is CASSLPGQILTGELFF. Here the CDR3 DNA reads TGCGCCAGCAGCTTGCCGGGACAGATCTTGACCGGGGAGCTGTTTTTT.

The CDR3 is CATSREPQYGYTF. The CDR3 bases are TGTGCCACCAGCAGAGAACCCCAGTATGGCTACACCTTC. The chain is built from TRBV15 and TRBJ1-2; D is undetermined. The CDR3 is 13 residues long. V was clipped by 0 bases and J by 5 bases, with 7 bases between them. Looked up from germline, CDR1 is LNHNV and CDR2 is YYDKDF (reference sequence).

This clone has only a few counts. This sequence joins TRBV5-1 and TRBJ2-7; the match to TRBD1 covers 8 bases. The CDR3 runs 14 residues. Germline assignment: CDR1 SGHRS and CDR2 YFSETQ. V trimming: 2 bases; J trimming: 4 bases; junction bases outside the gene matches: 5. This chain's CDR3 is CASSFATGGYEQYF. The DNA for the CDR3 is TGCGCCAGCAGCTTCGCAACAGGGGGATACGAGCAGTACTTC.

The chain recombines TRBV19 with TRBJ1-1; tentatively, D is TRBD1 (6 bases). The CDR3 is made up of 12 amino acids. The V and J ends lost 6 bases and 8 bases respectively, with 13 bases between them. Looked up from germline, CDR1 is LNHDA and CDR2 is SQIVND (reference sequence). The CDR3 is CASSQGRSEAFF. In DNA, the CDR3 is TGTGCCAGTAGCCAGGGGCGATCCGAAGCTTTCTTT.